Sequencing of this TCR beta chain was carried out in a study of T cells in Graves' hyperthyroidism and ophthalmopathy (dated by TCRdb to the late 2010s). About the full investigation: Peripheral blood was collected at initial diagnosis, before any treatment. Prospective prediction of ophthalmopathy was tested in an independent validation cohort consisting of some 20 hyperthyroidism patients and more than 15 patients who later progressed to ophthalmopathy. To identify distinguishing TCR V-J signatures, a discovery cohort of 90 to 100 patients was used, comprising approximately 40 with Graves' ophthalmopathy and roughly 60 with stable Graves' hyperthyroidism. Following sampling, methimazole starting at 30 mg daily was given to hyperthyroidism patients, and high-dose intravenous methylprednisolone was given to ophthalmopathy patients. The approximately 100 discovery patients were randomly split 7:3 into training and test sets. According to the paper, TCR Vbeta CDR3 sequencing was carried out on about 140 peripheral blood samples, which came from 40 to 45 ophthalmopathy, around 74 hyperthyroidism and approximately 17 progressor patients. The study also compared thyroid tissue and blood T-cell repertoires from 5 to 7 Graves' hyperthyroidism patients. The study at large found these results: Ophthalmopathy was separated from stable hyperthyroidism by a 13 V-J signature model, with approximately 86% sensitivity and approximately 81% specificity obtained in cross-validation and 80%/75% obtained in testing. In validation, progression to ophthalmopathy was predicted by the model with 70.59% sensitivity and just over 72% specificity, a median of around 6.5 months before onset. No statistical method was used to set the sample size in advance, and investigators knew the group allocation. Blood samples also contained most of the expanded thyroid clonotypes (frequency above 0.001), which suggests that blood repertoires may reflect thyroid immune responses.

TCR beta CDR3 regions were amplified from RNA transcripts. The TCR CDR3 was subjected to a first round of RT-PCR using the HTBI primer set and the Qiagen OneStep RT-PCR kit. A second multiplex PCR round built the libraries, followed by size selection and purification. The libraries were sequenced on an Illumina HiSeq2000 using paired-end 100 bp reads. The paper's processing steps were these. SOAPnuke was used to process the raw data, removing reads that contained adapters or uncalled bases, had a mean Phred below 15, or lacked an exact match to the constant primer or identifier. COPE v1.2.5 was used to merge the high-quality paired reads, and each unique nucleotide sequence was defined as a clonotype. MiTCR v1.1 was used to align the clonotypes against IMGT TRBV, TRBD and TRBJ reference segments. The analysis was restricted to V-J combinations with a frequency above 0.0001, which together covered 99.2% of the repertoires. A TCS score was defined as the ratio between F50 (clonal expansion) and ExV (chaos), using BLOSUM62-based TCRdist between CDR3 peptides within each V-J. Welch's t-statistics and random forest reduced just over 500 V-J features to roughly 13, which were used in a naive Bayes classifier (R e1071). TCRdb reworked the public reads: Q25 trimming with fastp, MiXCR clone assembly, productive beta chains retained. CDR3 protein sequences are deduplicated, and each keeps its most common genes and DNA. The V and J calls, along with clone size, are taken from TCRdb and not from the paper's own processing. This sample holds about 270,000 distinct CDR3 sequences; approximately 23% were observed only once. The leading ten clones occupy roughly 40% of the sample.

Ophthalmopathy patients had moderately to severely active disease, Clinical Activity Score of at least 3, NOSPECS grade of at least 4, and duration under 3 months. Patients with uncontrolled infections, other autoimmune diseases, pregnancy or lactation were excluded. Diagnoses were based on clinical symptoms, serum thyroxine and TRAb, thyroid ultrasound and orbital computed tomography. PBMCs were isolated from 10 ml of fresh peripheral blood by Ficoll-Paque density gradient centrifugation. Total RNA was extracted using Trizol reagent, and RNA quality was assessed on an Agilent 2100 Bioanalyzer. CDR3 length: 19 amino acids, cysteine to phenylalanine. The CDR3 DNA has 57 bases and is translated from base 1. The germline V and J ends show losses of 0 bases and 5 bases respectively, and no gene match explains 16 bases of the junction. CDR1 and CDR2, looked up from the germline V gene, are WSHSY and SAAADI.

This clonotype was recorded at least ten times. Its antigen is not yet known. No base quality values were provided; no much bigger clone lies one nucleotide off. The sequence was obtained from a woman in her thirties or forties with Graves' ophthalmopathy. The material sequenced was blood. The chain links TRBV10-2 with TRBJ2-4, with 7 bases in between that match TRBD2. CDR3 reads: CASSESGGSRGGAQNIQYF. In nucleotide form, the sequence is TGCGCCAGCAGTGAGTCTGGCGGGAGTCGCGGTGGGGCCCAAAACATTCAGTACTTC.